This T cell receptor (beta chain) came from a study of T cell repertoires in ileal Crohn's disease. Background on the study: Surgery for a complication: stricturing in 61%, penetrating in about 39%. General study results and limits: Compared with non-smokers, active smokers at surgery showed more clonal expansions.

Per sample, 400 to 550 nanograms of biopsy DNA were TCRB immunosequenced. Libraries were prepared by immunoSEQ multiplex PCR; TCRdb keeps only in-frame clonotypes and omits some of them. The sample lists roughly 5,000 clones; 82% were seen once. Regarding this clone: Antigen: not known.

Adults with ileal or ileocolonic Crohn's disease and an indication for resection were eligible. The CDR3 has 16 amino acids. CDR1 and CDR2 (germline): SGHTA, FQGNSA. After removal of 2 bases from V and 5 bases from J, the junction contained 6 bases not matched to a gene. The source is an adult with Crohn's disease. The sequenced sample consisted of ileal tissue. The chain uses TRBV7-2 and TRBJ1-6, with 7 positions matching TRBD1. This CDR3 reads CASSLTGARNNSPLHF. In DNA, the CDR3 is TGTGCCAGCAGCTTAACAGGGGCTCGGAATAATTCACCCCTCCACTTT.